Reported below is one TCR beta chain. What it binds is not known. Primers for the PCR totalled 60 Vbeta and 13 Jbeta. Measured with immunoSEQ multiplex PCR; TCRdb has only the in-frame clones, and not every one. This sample's table reports tens of thousands of clones. From germline, CDR1 is SGHVS and CDR2 FQNEAQ. The CDR3 loop spans 13 amino acids. V gave up 1 base and J gave up 3 bases, with 4 bases separating them. The data are from a study of cytomegalovirus exposure and HLA in healthy donors. The study's findings and limits: Overall, approximately 150 TCR beta chains were annotated as cytomegalovirus-associated. In the analysis, some V segments, TRBV6-2 and TRBV6-3 included, were excluded as indistinguishable. Later work showed greater clonal expansion in HLA-associated TCR beta chains than in equally common others.

All the people who gave samples were healthy bone marrow donors. This chain uses TRBV7-8 with TRBJ2-1, with D unresolved. Sequenced: PBMCs. This TCR derives from a woman aged 25 to 39 in good health and CMV-seronegative. CDR3 loop: CASSLGLYNEQFF. In nucleotides, the CDR3 is TGTGCCAGCAGCTTAGGACTCTACAATGAGCAGTTCTTC.